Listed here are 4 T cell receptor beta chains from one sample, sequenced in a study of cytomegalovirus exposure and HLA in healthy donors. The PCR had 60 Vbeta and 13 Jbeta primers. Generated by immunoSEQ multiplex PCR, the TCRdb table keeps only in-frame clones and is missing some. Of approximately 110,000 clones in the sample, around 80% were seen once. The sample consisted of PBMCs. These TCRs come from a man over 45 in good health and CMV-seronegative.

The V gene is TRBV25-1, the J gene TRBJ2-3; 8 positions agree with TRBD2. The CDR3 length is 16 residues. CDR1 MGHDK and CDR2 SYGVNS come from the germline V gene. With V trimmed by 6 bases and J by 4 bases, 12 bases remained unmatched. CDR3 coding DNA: TGTGCCAGCAGATTAGCAGCGGGAGCAACTCCAGATACGCAGTATTTT. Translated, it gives CASRLAAGATPDTQYF.

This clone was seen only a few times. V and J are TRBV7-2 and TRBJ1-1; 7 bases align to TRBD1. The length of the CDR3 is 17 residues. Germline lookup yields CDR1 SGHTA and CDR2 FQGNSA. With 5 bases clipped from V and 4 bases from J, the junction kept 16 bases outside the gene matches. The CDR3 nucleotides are TGTGCCAGCAGCCCCAACAGGGGCGAACACCTAGGCACTGAAGCTTTCTTT. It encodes CASSPNRGEHLGTEAFF.

Written as DNA, the CDR3 is TGTGCCAGCAGCTCCGGACAGGGATCGAATTCACCCCTCCACTTT. It yields the protein CASSSGQGSNSPLHF. V and J are TRBV7-3 and TRBJ1-6, with TRBD1 matching over 8 bases. Germline CDR1 is SGHTA and CDR2 is FQGTGA. With V trimmed by 4 bases and J by 7 bases, 6 bases remained unmatched. The CDR3 contains 15 residues.

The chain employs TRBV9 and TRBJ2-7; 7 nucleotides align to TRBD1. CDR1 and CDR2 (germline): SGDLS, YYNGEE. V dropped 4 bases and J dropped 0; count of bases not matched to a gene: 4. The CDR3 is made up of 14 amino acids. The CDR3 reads CASSPQGSSYEQYF. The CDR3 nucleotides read TGTGCCAGCAGCCCACAGGGGTCCTCCTACGAGCAGTACTTC. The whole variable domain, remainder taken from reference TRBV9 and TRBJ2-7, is DSGVTQTPKHLITATGQRVTLRCSPRSGDLSVYWYQQSLDQGLQFLIQYYNGEERAKGNILERFSAQQFPDLHSELNLSSLELGDSALYFCASSPQGSSYEQYFGPGTRLTVT.